The 2 T cell receptor beta chains below come from one sample, sequenced in a study of control samples from healthy donors and cancer patients. The table came from immunoSEQ multiplex PCR; TCRdb's copy has only in-frame clones and leaves some out. The table includes some 150,000 clones, over 90% detected once. The sequenced sample was PBMCs. These receptors came from a man in his 60s with colorectal cancer.

The gene calls are TRBV9 and TRBJ1-2; TRBD1 matches 9 bases. The V gene end was trimmed by 4 bases and the J gene end by 6 bases; junction bases not matched to a gene: 7. CDR3 length: 14 amino acids. Germline lookup yields CDR1 SGDLS and CDR2 YYNGEE. In nucleotides, the CDR3 is TGTGCCAGCAGCCCGGGACAGGGCAATCATGGCTACACCTTC. It codes for CASSPGQGNHGYTF.

This rearrangement joins TRBV28 to TRBJ1-4; TRBD1 agrees at 7 bases. This CDR3 is 14 amino acids long. Germline V gene lookup returns CDR1 MDHEN and CDR2 SYDVKM. After removal of 6 bases from V and 3 bases from J, the junction contained 4 bases not matched to a gene. In nucleotides, the CDR3 is TGTGCCAGCAGCCCCGGACAGGCTAATGAAAAACTGTTTTTT. Its translation is CASSPGQANEKLFF. The variable domain in full, with the rest retrieved from reference TRBV28 and TRBJ1-4, is DVKVTQSSRYLVKRTGEKVFLECVQDMDHENMFWYRQDPGLGLRLIYFSYDVKMKEKGDIPEGYSVSREKKERFSLILESASTNQTSMYLCASSPGQANEKLFFGSGTQLSVL.